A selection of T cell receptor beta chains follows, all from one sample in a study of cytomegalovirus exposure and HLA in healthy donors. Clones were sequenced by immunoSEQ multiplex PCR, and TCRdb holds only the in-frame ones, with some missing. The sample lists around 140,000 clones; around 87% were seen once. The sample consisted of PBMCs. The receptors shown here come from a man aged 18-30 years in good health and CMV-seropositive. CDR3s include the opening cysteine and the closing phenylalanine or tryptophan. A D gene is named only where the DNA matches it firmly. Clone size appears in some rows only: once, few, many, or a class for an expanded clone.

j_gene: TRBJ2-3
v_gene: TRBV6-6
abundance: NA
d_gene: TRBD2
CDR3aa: CASSEREGLGDTQYF
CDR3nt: TGTGCCAGCAGTGAGCGGGAGGGCCTGGGGGATACGCAGTATTTT

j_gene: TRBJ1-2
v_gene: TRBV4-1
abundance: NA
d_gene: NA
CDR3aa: CASSQAAVVGGYGYTF
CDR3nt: TGCGCCAGCAGCCAAGCGGCAGTGGTTGGCGGCTATGGCTACACCTTC

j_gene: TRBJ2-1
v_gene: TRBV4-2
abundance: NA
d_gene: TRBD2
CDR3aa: CASSQEGGPSGQFF
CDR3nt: TGTGCCAGCAGCCAAGAAGGAGGGCCTAGCGGGCAGTTCTTC

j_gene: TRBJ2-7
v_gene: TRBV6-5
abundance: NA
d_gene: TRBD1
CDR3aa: CASSYKGTGEYEQYF
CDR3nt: TGTGCCAGCAGTTACAAGGGGACAGGGGAATACGAGCAGTACTTC

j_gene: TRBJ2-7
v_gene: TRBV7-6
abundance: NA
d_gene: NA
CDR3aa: CASSLAGPRDGQYF
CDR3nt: TGTGCCAGCAGCTTAGCGGGCCCACGTGATGGGCAGTACTTC

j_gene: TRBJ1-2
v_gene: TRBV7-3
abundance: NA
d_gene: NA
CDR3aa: CASSLYGESNYGYTF
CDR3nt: TGTGCCAGCAGCTTATACGGGGAATCTAACTATGGCTACACCTTC

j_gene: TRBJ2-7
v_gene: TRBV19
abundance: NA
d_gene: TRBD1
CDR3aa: CASKPGTGDYEQYF
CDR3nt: TGTGCCAGTAAACCCGGGACAGGGGACTACGAGCAGTACTTC

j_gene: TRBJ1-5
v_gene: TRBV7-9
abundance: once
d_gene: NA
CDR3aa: CASGPDIYSNQPQHF
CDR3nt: TGTGCCAGCGGCCCGGACATATATAGCAATCAGCCCCAGCATTTT

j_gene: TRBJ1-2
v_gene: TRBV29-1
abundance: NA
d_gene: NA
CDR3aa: CSVEGIHEGQDSIYGYTF
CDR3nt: TGCAGCGTTGAAGGGATCCATGAGGGGCAGGACAGCATCTATGGCTACACCTTC

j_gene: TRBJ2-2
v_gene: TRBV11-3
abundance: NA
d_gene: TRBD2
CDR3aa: CASSLDLWGGRHTGELFF
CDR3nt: TGTGCCAGCAGCTTAGATCTGTGGGGCGGGAGACACACCGGGGAGCTGTTTTTT

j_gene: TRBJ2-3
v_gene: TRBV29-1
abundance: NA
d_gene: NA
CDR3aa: CSSPAEDTQYF
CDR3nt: TGCAGCTCACCCGCCGAGGATACGCAGTATTTT

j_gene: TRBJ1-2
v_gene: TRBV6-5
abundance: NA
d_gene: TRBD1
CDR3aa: CASSSSPDRGQDGYTF
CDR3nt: TGTGCCAGCAGTTCCTCTCCGGACAGGGGGCAGGATGGCTACACCTTC

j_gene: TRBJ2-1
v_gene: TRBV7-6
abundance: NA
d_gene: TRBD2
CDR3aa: CASSLVDLAGGHLFNEQFF
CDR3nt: TGTGCCAGCAGCTTAGTCGACCTAGCGGGGGGGCATCTGTTCAATGAGCAGTTCTTC

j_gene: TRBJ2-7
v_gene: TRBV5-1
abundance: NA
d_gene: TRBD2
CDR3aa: CASSAGTSGDPSYEQYF
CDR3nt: TGCGCCAGCAGCGCGGGGACTAGCGGGGACCCATCCTACGAGCAGTACTTC

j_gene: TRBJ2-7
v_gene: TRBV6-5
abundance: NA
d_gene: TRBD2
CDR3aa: CASSSGTSGTYEQYF
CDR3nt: TGTGCCAGCAGTTCCGGGACTAGCGGAACCTACGAGCAGTACTTC